The clone carrying this T cell receptor (beta chain) was recorded at least ten times. Antigen specificity is unknown. The CDR3 covers 13 residues. CDR1 is SGHRS, CDR2 YFSETQ, per germline. V was trimmed by 5 bases and J by 0 bases, leaving 6 bases between them. The data were obtained in a study of T-cell reconstitution after alpha-beta-depleted transplantation in children. Findings of the study overall: Some patients showed high day-60 TCRbeta diversity, which derived from surviving recipient T cells and thymic progenitors. Two months or so post-transplant, alpha-beta T cells reportedly derived from several hundred expanded graft clones. Newly made T cells mostly supplied T-cell counts and diversity one year after transplant.

The TCRbeta library incorporated unique molecular identifiers. TCRdb reprocessed the PCR reads via MiXCR and lists one record per CDR3 protein. This table has about 150,000 distinct CDR3 sequences, over 8.5% appearing once. The receptor was derived from a boy under 10 years old with acute myeloid leukemia, due to receive a stem cell transplant. The rearrangement links TRBV5-1 to TRBJ2-1; D is unclear. The sequences come from PBMCs, collected before TCRalphabeta/CD19-depleted stem cell transplant. CDR3 DNA: TGCGCCAGCAGTACGGCCTCCTACAATGAGCAGTTCTTC. Residues: CASSTASYNEQFF.